This T cell receptor (beta chain) comes out of a study of shared clonotypes between healthy human individuals. Study-level background: Researchers assigned three CD4 naive, three CD4 memory, two CD8 naive and one CD8 memory plate to each donor.

As for this clone: The target antigen is unknown.

General observations from the study: Among donors, clonotype sharing was expected to be affected by sequencing depth.

Naive-designated CD8 cells lacked CD45RO, were positively enriched for CCR7, and omitted terminally differentiated effector memory CD45RA+ cells. Authors' methods: ImmunoSEQ sequences covered only the junction and lacked quality scores; filtering therefore differed. TCRdb's table, derived via immunoSEQ multiplex PCR, lists solely in-frame clones and lacks some. The V and J calls and clone size were taken over from that table, and D and trimming were inferred from the DNA. Of about 2.2 million clones listed, 93% are singletons. The source of this sequence is a man between 18 and 29 years old in good health. Some clones in this sample may be carry-over from other donors' samples. Sequencing was done on a sample of naive CD8+ T cells from PBMCs.

The chain's CDR3 is CASSYSSEGAGQPQHF. The CDR3 coding sequence is TGTGCCAGCAGTTACTCGAGTGAAGGGGCCGGTCAGCCCCAGCATTTT. The chain recombines TRBV6-6 with TRBJ1-5; perhaps TRBD1 as D (5 bases). The germline V gene has CDR1 MNHNY and CDR2 SVGAGI (reference sequence). The V end was cut by 0 bases, the J end by 6 bases, with 15 bases between. The CDR3 runs 16 residues.